A selection of T cell receptor beta chains follows, all from one sample in a study of CD8 T cells in acute hepatitis C reinfection. Profiled with immunoSEQ multiplex PCR; TCRdb holds only in-frame clones, not every one. The profile shows approximately 40,000 clones, 75% to 90% of them singletons. Sequences were obtained from naive CD8+ T cells from PBMCs. These receptors were collected from a woman under 30 who spontaneously cleared hepatitis C infection. Both conserved end residues are part of each CDR3. A D gene is named only where the DNA matches it firmly. Not all rows give a size; the values are once, few, many and, for expanded clones, a class.

TRBJ2-7	TRBV29-1	NA	NA	TGCAGCGTAGAAGGCGAACCCTACGAGCAGTACTTC	CSVEGEPYEQYF
TRBJ1-3	TRBV13	TRBD1	NA	TGTGCCATCGGGACAGGAGTCGGAAACACCATATATTTT	CAIGTGVGNTIYF
TRBJ2-5	TRBV7-9	TRBD2	NA	TGTGCCAGCAGCCTTGGACTAGAAGAAGAGACCCAGTACTTC	CASSLGLEEETQYF
TRBJ2-7	TRBV7-8	NA	NA	TGTGCCAGCAGCTCCCTTAAGGCTGACATCTACGAGCAGTACTTC	CASSSLKADIYEQYF
TRBJ2-2	TRBV6-5	TRBD2	NA	TGTGCCAGCAGTTACGGGACTAGATTCGGCACCGGGGAGCTGTTTTTT	CASSYGTRFGTGELFF
TRBJ2-7	TRBV4-1	NA	NA	TGCGCCAGCAGCCAAGACCTCCCAGGGGTCGAGCAGTACTTC	CASSQDLPGVEQYF
TRBJ2-7	TRBV6-1	NA	NA	TGTGCCAGCAGTGAAGCGACAGGTTTCGAGCAGTACTTC	CASSEATGFEQYF
TRBJ2-1	TRBV14	NA	NA	TGTGCCAGCAGCCCTACTAGTTTTGAGCAGTTCTTC	CASSPTSFEQFF
TRBJ2-1	TRBV10-1	NA	NA	TGCGCCAGCAGTGAGTATGCGGACAATGAGCAGTTCTTC	CASSEYADNEQFF
TRBJ1-1	TRBV4-1	NA	few	TGCGCCAGCAGCCAAGGGATACAGGATGAAGCTTTCTTT	CASSQGIQDEAFF
TRBJ2-1	TRBV2	NA	NA	TGTGCCAGCACGGGGTTGGAGCAGTTCTTC	CASTGLEQFF
TRBJ2-6	TRBV27	NA	NA	TGTGCCAGCAGTGGGGAAGCTGGGGCCAACGTCCTGACTTTC	CASSGEAGANVLTF
TRBJ2-1	TRBV2	TRBD2	NA	TGTGCCAGAAAGCGGGAGGGCTACAATGAGCAGTTCTTC	CARKREGYNEQFF
TRBJ1-2	TRBV7-9	TRBD1	NA	TGTGCCAGCAGCGCAGGGACAGGGAATGGCTACACCTTC	CASSAGTGNGYTF
TRBJ2-2	TRBV7-2	TRBD2	NA	TGTGCCAGCGGTCGACTAGCGGAAAACACCGGGGAGCTGTTTTTT	CASGRLAENTGELFF
TRBJ1-6	TRBV10-2	NA	NA	TGCGCCAGCACCGGGACACCGGGCGGGGATTCACCCCTCCACTTT	CASTGTPGGDSPLHF
TRBJ2-3	TRBV11-2	NA	once	TGTGCCAGCAGCCCTCTTTCGGATACGCAGTATTTT	CASSPLSDTQYF
TRBJ2-5	TRBV6-5	NA	NA	TGTGCCAGCAGCCGCACTAGGGGGGAGACCCAGTACTTC	CASSRTRGETQYF
TRBJ2-7	TRBV10-3	NA	NA	TGTGCCATCAGTGAGAAAAACTACGAGCAGTACTTC	CAISEKNYEQYF
TRBJ1-2	TRBV6-5	NA	NA	TGTGCCAGCAGAGAGGAGGGGGAGGTGTCCTATGGCTACACCTTC	CASREEGEVSYGYTF
TRBJ1-3	TRBV14	NA	NA	TGTGCCAGCAGCCAAGATGACTCTGGAAACACCATATATTTT	CASSQDDSGNTIYF
TRBJ1-1	TRBV7-9	TRBD1	NA	TGTGCCAGCAGCTTCCGGGACAGACACACTGAAGCTTTCTTT	CASSFRDRHTEAFF
TRBJ1-5	TRBV15	NA	few	TGTGCCACCAGCACAACTGACAGGCCCAATCAGCCCCAGCATTTT	CATSTTDRPNQPQHF
TRBJ2-1	TRBV7-7	NA	NA	TGTGCCAGCAGCCCCTCAGGACCAGGTGAGCAGTTCTTC	CASSPSGPGEQFF
TRBJ2-7	TRBV19	TRBD2	NA	TGTGCCAGTAGCCTGGGACTAGCGAATTCCTACGAGCAGTACTTC	CASSLGLANSYEQYF
TRBJ2-1	TRBV11-2	NA	NA	TGTGCCAGCATTGGAGCCGGGCCCTCGATCCATGAGCAGTTCTTC	CASIGAGPSIHEQFF
TRBJ2-3	TRBV27	TRBD2	NA	TGTGCCAGCAGTCAGCGGGACACAGATACGCAGTATTTT	CASSQRDTDTQYF
TRBJ2-3	TRBV6-1	NA	NA	TGTGCCAGCAGTGAATCCTTTTGGTCTGCCACAGATACGCAGTATTTT	CASSESFWSATDTQYF
TRBJ1-3	TRBV7-2	TRBD1	NA	TGTGCCAGCAGCTACGGGACAGGGCCCTTCGGAAACACCATATATTTT	CASSYGTGPFGNTIYF
TRBJ2-7	TRBV5-1	NA	NA	TGCGCCAGCAGCTTGGTCGGCGGTCGAGGGAACGAGCAGTACTTC	CASSLVGGRGNEQYF
TRBJ2-6	TRBV7-5	NA	NA	TGTGTCAGAAGGGTGACAGGGTACTTCAACGTCCTGACTTTC	CVRRVTGYFNVLTF
TRBJ2-7	TRBV19	NA	NA	TGTGCCAGTAGGATGAACAAGGACTACCCCTACGAGCAGTACTTC	CASRMNKDYPYEQYF
TRBJ2-1	TRBV19	NA	NA	TGTGCCAGTAGGTTTGGGGTTGAGCAGTTCTTC	CASRFGVEQFF
TRBJ2-5	TRBV6-1	NA	NA	TGTGCCAGCAGTGAACAGCAGGGCGAGACCCAGTACTTC	CASSEQQGETQYF
TRBJ1-3	TRBV10-3	NA	NA	TGTGCCATCAGTGCTCTATTCGGGGGTGCCCAAGGAAACACCATATATTTT	CAISALFGGAQGNTIYF
TRBJ2-1	TRBV5-4	TRBD2	NA	TGTGCCAGCAGCGTAAACCCTAGCGGGAGAGGAGATGAGCAGTTCTTC	CASSVNPSGRGDEQFF
TRBJ2-7	TRBV27	NA	NA	TGTGCCAGCAGTTTGGGTGCCTACTACGAGCAGTACTTC	CASSLGAYYEQYF
TRBJ2-7	TRBV11-3	NA	once	TGTGCCAGCAGCTTCGATGCCTACGAGCAGTACTTC	CASSFDAYEQYF
TRBJ2-1	TRBV11-2	TRBD2	NA	TGTGCCAGCACGGTGCCCCCTAGCGGTTACAATGAGCAGTTCTTC	CASTVPPSGYNEQFF
TRBJ2-7	TRBV7-9	NA	few	TGTGCCAGCAGCTTACGTGACACGCTAGCCTACGAGCAGTACTTC	CASSLRDTLAYEQYF
TRBJ1-2	TRBV2	TRBD1	once	TGTGCCAGCAGTGATAGGTTGGGACAGGGGCCTTTCGACTATGGCTACACCTTC	CASSDRLGQGPFDYGYTF
TRBJ2-3	TRBV13	TRBD2	NA	TGTGCCAGCAGACTAGCGGGGGGCACAGATACGCAGTATTTT	CASRLAGGTDTQYF
TRBJ1-1	TRBV27	NA	few	TGTGCCAGCAGTCCCGGAACACTGAACACTGAAGCTTTCTTT	CASSPGTLNTEAFF
TRBJ2-1	TRBV25-1	TRBD2	NA	TGTGCCAGCGGAGCTAGCGGGAGGGAGGTCCTTCTGGGCAATGAGCAGTTCTTC	CASGASGREVLLGNEQFF
TRBJ2-7	TRBV10-2	NA	NA	TGCGCCAGCAGTGTTGGACTTGTTTCGTACGAGCAGTACTTC	CASSVGLVSYEQYF
TRBJ1-4	TRBV5-1	NA	NA	TGCGCCAGCAGCCATCAGGGAATACTGTTTTTT	CASSHQGILFF
TRBJ2-1	TRBV6-4	NA	NA	TGTGCCAGCAGTGTTTTGGCCTTTGGGCTAGCGTCCTACAATGAGCAGTTCTTC	CASSVLAFGLASYNEQFF
TRBJ2-5	TRBV27	NA	NA	TGTGCCAGCAGTTTTCTCGGGTTGGAAGAGACCCAGTACTTC	CASSFLGLEETQYF